A selection of T cell receptor beta chains follows, all from one sample in a study of shared clonotypes between healthy human individuals. Produced via immunoSEQ multiplex PCR; TCRdb's table is partial and in-frame only. The repertoire consists of about 980,000 clones, with approximately 76% occurring once and the leading ten covering roughly 1.5%. Sequencing used memory CD4+ T cells sorted from blood. These TCRs come from a man younger than 35 in good health. The CDR3 runs from the conserved cysteine through the conserved F or W. Each record gives: CDR3 length, V gene, J gene, D gene, clone size, CDR3 protein, CDR3 DNA. D genes are given only for firm matches. Clone size is not always given. Where it is, it says once, few, many or a class for expanded clones.

18	TRBV6-1	TRBJ2-1	-	-	CASSEERGGVSSYNEQFF	TGTGCCAGCAGTGAAGAACGGGGCGGGGTTAGCTCCTACAATGAGCAGTTCTTC
13	TRBV15	TRBJ1-5	-	-	CATGRGGYQPQHF	TGTGCCACCGGGCGGGGGGGGTATCAGCCCCAGCATTTT
13	TRBV7-7	TRBJ2-7	-	-	CASSSDGSYRQYF	TGTGCTAGCAGCTCCGACGGGAGCTATCGGCAGTACTTC
14	TRBV2	TRBJ1-1	-	-	CASRVTEMNTEAFF	TGTGCCAGCAGGGTGACAGAAATGAACACTGAAGCTTTCTTT
11	TRBV2	TRBJ2-7	-	-	CASSGDSKEYF	TGTGCCAGCAGCGGCGACAGTAAAGAGTACTTC
17	TRBV5-1	TRBJ2-5	TRBD2	-	CASSLVSSGALGETQYF	TGCGCCAGCAGCTTGGTTTCTAGCGGGGCCCTTGGGGAGACCCAGTACTTC
14	TRBV5-1	TRBJ2-2	-	-	CASSSWRNTGELFF	TGCGCCAGCAGCTCCTGGAGGAACACCGGGGAGCTGTTTTTT
13	TRBV19	TRBJ2-6	-	-	CASTLTGANVLTF	TGTGCCAGTACTCTGACCGGGGCCAACGTCCTGACTTTC
16	TRBV15	TRBJ1-2	TRBD1	-	CATSRGKFGQGNGYTF	TGTGCCACCAGCAGGGGCAAATTTGGACAGGGGAATGGCTACACCTTC
15	TRBV5-4	TRBJ1-1	-	-	CASTRRGNLNTEAFF	TGTGCCAGCACCCGCAGGGGCAACCTGAACACTGAAGCTTTCTTT
14	TRBV5-1	TRBJ1-6	-	-	CASSLGPDNSPLHF	TGCGCCAGCAGCTTGGGACCGGACAATTCACCCCTCCACTTT
12	TRBV18	TRBJ2-7	-	-	CASSPGDYEQYF	TGTGCCAGCTCACCTGGTGACTACGAGCAGTACTTC
14	TRBV5-1	TRBJ2-3	-	-	CASSLERFTDTQYF	TGCGCCAGCAGCTTGGAACGTTTCACAGATACGCAGTATTTT
16	TRBV7-2	TRBJ1-6	TRBD1	-	CASRDGQGRGNSPLHF	TGTGCCAGCAGGGACGGACAGGGACGAGGGAATTCACCCCTCCACTTT
15	TRBV7-8	TRBJ1-2	-	-	CASSVGGAGKYGYTF	TGTGCCAGCAGCGTCGGCGGGGCAGGAAAATATGGCTACACCTTC
14	TRBV6-5	TRBJ1-4	-	-	CASSKSYSGEKLFF	TGTGCCAGCAGTAAATCCTACTCGGGGGAAAAACTGTTTTTT
15	TRBV18	TRBJ1-2	-	-	CASSRGPAPVDGYTF	TGTGCCAGCTCACGAGGACCGGCACCAGTAGATGGCTACACCTTC
18	TRBV7-6	TRBJ1-1	-	-	CASSLNSVRETVNTEAFF	TGTGCCAGCAGCTTAAATTCGGTACGGGAAACCGTGAACACTGAAGCTTTCTTT
14	TRBV5-1	TRBJ1-4	TRBD1	-	CASAPGQLTEKLFF	TGCGCCAGCGCCCCGGGACAGTTAACGGAAAAACTGTTTTTT
15	TRBV5-1	TRBJ2-7	TRBD2	-	CASSLGIAGVYEQYF	TGCGCCAGCAGCTTGGGGATAGCGGGAGTTTACGAGCAGTACTTC
12	TRBV29-1	TRBJ1-4	-	-	CSVSQGGEKLFF	TGCAGCGTATCACAGGGCGGTGAAAAACTGTTTTTT
14	TRBV14	TRBJ2-1	TRBD2	once	CASSQDWSGGEQFF	TGTGCCAGCAGCCAAGATTGGAGCGGGGGAGAGCAGTTCTTC
13	TRBV11-2	TRBJ1-1	-	-	CASSLRENTEAFF	TGTGCCAGCAGCTTACGGGAGAACACTGAAGCTTTCTTT
12	TRBV6-1	TRBJ1-1	-	-	CASSVRVTEAFF	TGTGCCAGCAGTGTCAGGGTGACTGAAGCTTTCTTT
19	TRBV27	TRBJ2-1	-	-	CASSEGWTERGQRGNEQFF	TGTGCCAGCAGTGAGGGATGGACAGAGAGGGGCCAAAGGGGCAATGAGCAGTTCTTC
15	TRBV4-1	TRBJ2-1	TRBD2	-	CASSQDVGLGTEQFF	TGCGCCAGCAGCCAAGACGTGGGACTAGGGACTGAGCAGTTCTTC
14	TRBV5-1	TRBJ2-5	-	-	CASSLRASRETQYF	TGCGCCAGCAGCCTTAGAGCAAGCCGGGAGACCCAGTACTTC
16	TRBV28	TRBJ2-5	-	-	CASSSPGAATRETQYF	TGTGCCAGCAGTTCCCCCGGGGCGGCGACCAGGGAGACCCAGTACTTC
12	TRBV7-9	TRBJ1-2	-	-	CASSSGPYPHTF	TGTGCCAGCAGCTCCGGGCCCTACCCCCACACCTTC
11	TRBV29-1	TRBJ2-5	-	-	CSVGAVETQYF	TGCAGCGTTGGAGCGGTAGAGACCCAGTACTTC
16	TRBV19	TRBJ1-3	-	once	CASADGTLTLRNTIYF	TGTGCCAGCGCCGACGGGACACTTACTCTCAGAAACACCATATATTTT
14	TRBV7-9	TRBJ1-2	TRBD1	-	CASSPPGQGKGYTF	TGTGCCAGCAGCCCACCAGGACAGGGCAAAGGCTACACCTTC
14	TRBV6-5	TRBJ1-6	-	-	CASSDGLYNSPLHF	TGTGCCAGCAGTGACGGGCTCTATAATTCACCCCTCCACTTT
13	TRBV28	TRBJ2-7	-	-	CASNRGGVYEQYF	TGTGCCAGTAACAGGGGAGGGGTCTACGAGCAGTACTTC
14	TRBV7-3	TRBJ2-6	-	-	CASSLNSGANVLTF	TGTGCCAGCAGCTTAAATTCTGGGGCCAACGTCCTGACTTTC
13	TRBV9	TRBJ1-2	-	few	CASSVGPNYGYTF	TGTGCCAGCAGCGTAGGACCTAACTATGGCTACACCTTC
13	TRBV11-2	TRBJ2-5	-	-	CASSFGLQETQYF	TGTGCCAGCAGCTTCGGACTCCAAGAGACCCAGTACTTC
11	TRBV10-3	TRBJ2-3	-	-	CAISVGDTQYF	TGTGCCATCAGTGTCGGGGATACGCAGTATTTT
15	TRBV7-2	TRBJ1-6	-	-	CASSFGAGVNSPLHF	TGTGCCAGCAGCTTTGGGGCAGGCGTGAATTCACCCCTCCACTTT
15	TRBV6-5	TRBJ2-2	TRBD2	-	CASSRAGGNTGELFF	TGTGCCAGCAGTAGAGCGGGAGGGAATACCGGGGAGCTGTTTTTT
17	TRBV5-6	TRBJ2-1	TRBD2	-	CASSTLPGLAGYNEQFF	TGTGCCAGCAGCACCCTCCCGGGACTAGCGGGGTACAATGAGCAGTTCTTC
12	TRBV7-9	TRBJ1-1	-	-	CASSHEGPEAFF	TGTGCCAGCAGCCACGAGGGCCCTGAAGCTTTCTTT
14	TRBV30	TRBJ1-4	-	few	CAWSVIGPAEKLFF	TGTGCCTGGAGTGTAATCGGTCCCGCCGAAAAACTGTTTTTT
14	TRBV27	TRBJ2-3	-	-	CASSLQRSTDTQYF	TGTGCCAGCAGTTTACAGCGTAGCACAGATACGCAGTATTTT
14	TRBV2	TRBJ2-4	TRBD2	-	CASSNGGVKNIQYF	TGTGCCAGCAGTAACGGGGGGGTCAAAAACATTCAGTACTTC
14	TRBV5-1	TRBJ1-5	-	-	CASSLEPRGQPQHF	TGCGCCAGCAGCTTGGAGCCCAGAGGTCAGCCCCAGCATTTT
18	TRBV5-1	TRBJ2-1	TRBD2	-	CATKSGLAGAPSYNEQFF	TGCGCCACCAAATCGGGACTAGCGGGAGCTCCCTCCTACAATGAGCAGTTCTTC
15	TRBV7-2	TRBJ1-2	TRBD1	few	CASSFNRQGVGGYTF	TGTGCCAGCAGCTTTAACAGACAGGGAGTGGGGGGCTACACCTTC
15	TRBV27	TRBJ1-2	TRBD1	-	CASSWSPGTGNGYTF	TGTGCCAGCAGTTGGAGTCCCGGGACAGGGAATGGCTACACCTTC
14	TRBV19	TRBJ2-1	TRBD2	-	CASKTSGDYNEQFF	TGTGCCAGTAAGACTAGCGGGGACTACAATGAGCAGTTCTTC
15	TRBV7-2	TRBJ2-1	TRBD2	-	CASSPTSQYRNEQFF	TGTGCCAGCAGCCCGACTAGCCAGTATCGTAATGAGCAGTTCTTC
15	TRBV10-3	TRBJ1-1	-	-	CAISEKTAGRAEAFF	TGTGCCATCAGCGAAAAGACGGCTGGGAGAGCTGAAGCTTTCTTT
14	TRBV29-1	TRBJ2-7	-	once	CSVVTRVSSYEQYF	TGCAGCGTCGTGACCCGTGTGAGCTCCTACGAGCAGTACTTC